What follows are 7 T cell receptor beta chains derived from one specimen sequenced in a study of OX40 agonist ivuxolimab in advanced cancers. The method was immunoSEQ multiplex PCR; TCRdb's version includes in-frame clones alone and lacks a portion of them. The profile shows about 65,000 clones, roughly 89% of them singletons. The specimen comprised CD4+ or CD8+ T cells sorted from blood, sampled in a trial of the OX40 agonist ivuxolimab. Every receptor here comes from an adult with an advanced solid tumor such as melanoma, head and neck, liver or kidney cancer.

This clone was detected once. J is TRBJ2-5 and V is TRBV14; D not certain. V lost 1 base and J lost 6, with 3 bases in between. Germline loops: CDR1 SGHDN, CDR2 FVKESK. CDR3 length equals 11 residues. CDR3 sequence reads: CASSQGKTQYF. The CDR3, as DNA: TGTGCCAGCAGCCAAGGGAAGACCCAGTACTTC. Looking up the rest from reference TRBV14 and TRBJ2-5 gives the full variable domain: EAGVTQFPSHSVIEKGQTVTLRCDPISGHDNLYWYRRVMGKEIKFLLHFVKESKQDESGMPNNRFLAERTGGTYSTLKVQPAELEDSGVYFCASSQGKTQYFGPGTRLLVL.

V is TRBV5-8 and J is TRBJ1-5, with 8 bases fitting TRBD1. Germline lookup yields CDR1 SGHTS and CDR2 YDEGEE. J was trimmed by 6 bases and V by 1 base; bases with no gene match: 12. There are 17 residues in the CDR3. The CDR3 spells CASSLSAWQGAGQPQHF. The CDR3 region has the DNA TGTGCCAGCAGCTTGAGTGCTTGGCAGGGGGCTGGTCAGCCCCAGCATTTT.

This clone was counted a single time. The V gene is TRBV7-8, the J gene TRBJ2-6; the D is unclear. This CDR3 contains 18 residues. Per germline, CDR1 SGHVS and CDR2 FQNEAQ. V was clipped by 1 base and J by 1 base, with 14 bases between them. CDR3 sequence (DNA): TGTGCCAGCAGCTTAGTCGGCTTAGAAACGTCTGGGGCCAACGTCCTGACTTTC. Its translation: CASSLVGLETSGANVLTF.

The rearrangement uses TRBV7-8 and TRBJ1-5; 9 bases are shared with TRBD1. V lost 5 bases, J lost 6 bases, and 11 bases stayed unmatched. CDR1 is SGHVS and CDR2 is FQNEAQ in the germline V gene. The CDR3 length is 16 residues. In nucleotides, the CDR3 is TGTGCCAGCAGCCCTACGACAGGGGGAGCCGGTCAGCCCCAGCATTTT. This translates into CASSPTTGGAGQPQHF.

V gene TRBV7-9 combines with J gene TRBJ1-4; the match to TRBD1 covers 7 bases. The CDR3 consists of 15 residues. V trimming: 5 bases; J trimming: 0 bases; junction bases outside the gene matches: 3. Germline V gene lookup returns CDR1 SEHNR and CDR2 FQNEAQ (reference sequence). CDR3 loop: CASSRTGATNEKLFF. CDR3 DNA: TGTGCCAGCAGCCGAACAGGGGCAACTAATGAAAAACTGTTTTTT.

The sample holds a few counts of this clone. The V call is TRBV19, the J call TRBJ2-7; TRBD1 aligns across 9 bases. The length of the CDR3 is 14 residues. Germline CDR1 reads LNHDA; CDR2 reads SQIVND (reference sequence). V shed 3 bases, J shed 3 bases, and the junction held 3 bases outside the gene matches. This chain's CDR3 is CASSIWDRDYEQYF. CDR3 nucleotide sequence: TGTGCCAGTAGTATCTGGGACAGGGACTACGAGCAGTACTTC.

This sequence joins TRBV7-2 and TRBJ1-4; 8 bases are shared with TRBD1. The germline V gene has CDR1 SGHTA and CDR2 FQGNSA. The junction had 6 bases not matched to a gene; V was cut back by 6 bases and J by 3 bases. This CDR3 comprises 15 residues. CDR3 DNA sequence: TGTGCCAGCAGGCAGGGACAGGCCCCTAATGAAAAACTGTTTTTT. It is translated as CASRQGQAPNEKLFF.